Listed below are T cell receptor beta chains from one sample, sequenced in a study of OX40 agonist ivuxolimab in advanced cancers. The repertoire was sequenced with immunoSEQ multiplex PCR; TCRdb's copy has only in-frame clones and lacks some. The sample shows tens of thousands of clones, approximately 83% of them seen only once. Material: CD4+ or CD8+ T cells sorted from blood, obtained in a trial of the OX40 agonist ivuxolimab. The receptors shown here come from an adult with an advanced solid tumor such as melanoma, head and neck, liver or kidney cancer. CDR3s include the opening cysteine and the closing phenylalanine or tryptophan. A D gene is named only where the DNA matches it firmly. Clone sizes are given selectively: once, few, many, or a class where the clone is expanded.

v_gene: TRBV28; j_gene: TRBJ1-1; d_gene: .; abundance: .; CDR3aa: CEARMNTEAFF; CDR3nt: TGTGAGGCCCGCATGAACACTGAAGCTTTCTTT
v_gene: TRBV2; j_gene: TRBJ2-1; d_gene: TRBD2; abundance: .; CDR3aa: CASSEPGRGGSLSLRNEQFF; CDR3nt: TGTGCCAGCAGTGAGCCAGGGAGGGGCGGGAGTTTATCATTGCGCAATGAGCAGTTCTTC
v_gene: TRBV2; j_gene: TRBJ2-7; d_gene: TRBD1; abundance: .; CDR3aa: CASTRQGYEQYF; CDR3nt: TGTGCCAGCACTCGACAGGGCTACGAGCAGTACTTC
v_gene: TRBV15; j_gene: TRBJ2-3; d_gene: .; abundance: .; CDR3aa: CATSRDSGPNTQYF; CDR3nt: TGTGCCACCAGCAGAGACAGTGGGCCTAATACGCAGTATTTT
v_gene: TRBV5-6; j_gene: TRBJ1-5; d_gene: .; abundance: once; CDR3aa: CASSSGWDDNQPQHF; CDR3nt: TGTGCCAGCAGCTCGGGGTGGGATGACAATCAGCCCCAGCATTTT
v_gene: TRBV9; j_gene: TRBJ2-2; d_gene: TRBD2; abundance: few; CDR3aa: CASSVTGTSERGELFF; CDR3nt: TGTGCCAGCAGCGTCACGGGGACTAGCGAACGCGGGGAGCTGTTTTTT
v_gene: TRBV19; j_gene: TRBJ1-1; d_gene: .; abundance: .; CDR3aa: CASSLALEAFF; CDR3nt: TGTGCCAGTAGTCTAGCGCTTGAAGCTTTCTTT
v_gene: TRBV7-6; j_gene: TRBJ2-1; d_gene: .; abundance: once; CDR3aa: CASSEGTYVEQFF; CDR3nt: TGTGCCAGCAGCGAGGGGACGTATGTAGAGCAGTTCTTC
v_gene: TRBV21-1; j_gene: TRBJ2-1; d_gene: .; abundance: .; CDR3aa: CASSNTPYNEQFF; CDR3nt: TGTGCCAGCAGCAACACCCCTTACAATGAGCAGTTCTTC
v_gene: TRBV7-9; j_gene: TRBJ1-1; d_gene: .; abundance: .; CDR3aa: CASSSRQLTEAFF; CDR3nt: TGTGCCAGCAGTTCCCGACAGCTCACTGAAGCTTTCTTT
v_gene: TRBV11-2; j_gene: TRBJ1-1; d_gene: .; abundance: .; CDR3aa: CASSLSGNTEAFF; CDR3nt: TGTGCCAGCAGCTTATCGGGGAACACTGAAGCTTTCTTT
v_gene: TRBV7-2; j_gene: TRBJ2-5; d_gene: .; abundance: .; CDR3aa: CASSQTLRHQYF; CDR3nt: TGTGCCAGCAGCCAGACGTTAAGGCACCAGTACTTC
v_gene: TRBV18; j_gene: TRBJ2-2; d_gene: .; abundance: once; CDR3aa: CASSLGGDTGELFF; CDR3nt: TGTGCCAGCTCCCTCGGGGGAGACACCGGGGAGCTGTTTTTT
v_gene: TRBV6-6; j_gene: TRBJ1-6; d_gene: .; abundance: once; CDR3aa: CASSDEVGWNSPLHF; CDR3nt: TGTGCCAGCAGTGACGAAGTGGGCTGGAATTCACCCCTCCACTTT
v_gene: TRBV7-9; j_gene: TRBJ1-4; d_gene: TRBD1; abundance: .; CDR3aa: CASSYRDRGRSNEKLFF; CDR3nt: TGTGCCAGCAGCTACCGGGACAGGGGGCGAAGTAATGAAAAACTGTTTTTT
v_gene: TRBV7-3; j_gene: TRBJ2-5; d_gene: TRBD1; abundance: .; CDR3aa: CASSSTGGETQYF; CDR3nt: TGTGCCAGCAGCTCGACAGGGGGCGAGACCCAGTACTTC
v_gene: TRBV19; j_gene: TRBJ2-1; d_gene: .; abundance: once; CDR3aa: CASSAVSSYNEQFF; CDR3nt: TGTGCCAGTAGTGCAGTGAGCTCCTACAATGAGCAGTTCTTC
v_gene: TRBV10-2; j_gene: TRBJ1-1; d_gene: TRBD1; abundance: .; CDR3aa: CASRSRTGDDTEAFF; CDR3nt: TGCGCCAGCAGGTCCCGGACAGGGGATGACACTGAAGCTTTCTTT
v_gene: TRBV10-1; j_gene: TRBJ2-3; d_gene: .; abundance: .; CDR3aa: CASSEKGSATQYF; CDR3nt: TGCGCCAGCAGTGAAAAGGGTTCAGCTACGCAGTATTTT
v_gene: TRBV6-5; j_gene: TRBJ1-6; d_gene: .; abundance: .; CDR3aa: CASRQTVGGYSPLHF; CDR3nt: TGTGCCAGTCGACAGACGGTAGGGGGGTATTCACCCCTCCACTTT
v_gene: TRBV27; j_gene: TRBJ1-6; d_gene: TRBD1; abundance: .; CDR3aa: CASSPGGRRLNSPLHF; CDR3nt: TGTGCCAGCAGTCCAGGGGGCAGGAGACTTAATTCACCCCTCCACTTT
v_gene: TRBV19; j_gene: TRBJ2-4; d_gene: TRBD2; abundance: .; CDR3aa: CASSKQAGGTKNIQYF; CDR3nt: TGTGCCAGTAGTAAACAAGCGGGAGGCACCAAAAACATTCAGTACTTC